This T cell receptor (beta chain) was sequenced in a study of response to subunit inactivated influenza vaccine. The germline V gene has CDR1 WSHSY and CDR2 SAAADI. This CDR3 comprises 13 residues. V dropped 2 bases and J dropped 6 bases, with 7 bases sitting between them. Each CDR3 protein gets one entry after TCRdb re-called the RT-PCR reads with MiXCR. The sample has roughly 780,000 distinct CDR3 sequences; under 20% are singletons. The rearrangement joins TRBV10-2 to TRBJ2-2; weak D call: TRBD1 (5 bases). Sequencing was performed on PBMCs from blood, taken roughly 5 days after vaccination. This receptor was taken from a man aged 45-60 years who received an inactivated influenza vaccine. CDR3 bases: TGCGCCAGCAGTGAGGGACAACCCGGGGAGCTGTTTTTT. It translates to CASSEGQPGELFF.